Listed below are T cell receptor beta chains from one sample, sequenced in a study of blood T cells in healthy people across ages. TCRdb used MiXCR to reprocess the 5' RACE reads, holding one entry per CDR3 protein. Of about 1.5 million distinct CDR3 sequences in the sample, under 55% were seen once. The sample comprised blood. These receptors were collected from a woman aged 18-29 years in good health. Both conserved end residues are part of each CDR3.

V,J,CDR3
TRBV4-1,TRBJ1-2,CASSQDWQIYGYTF
TRBV29-1,TRBJ2-3,CSAPLAGATDTQYF
TRBV6-5,TRBJ2-7,CASSPLDRGVVEQYF
TRBV7-9,TRBJ1-1,CASSFGRSGTEAFF
TRBV30,TRBJ2-3,CAWTRRASGSTDTQYF
TRBV29-1,TRBJ1-2,CSARTGGSNGYTF
TRBV20-1,TRBJ1-3,CSADQGGYTIYF
TRBV5-1,TRBJ2-6,CASSTTAGTGANVLTF
TRBV30,TRBJ2-7,CAWPWTSHYEQYF
TRBV7-2,TRBJ1-5,CASSLEVGLQPQHF
TRBV27,TRBJ2-3,CASSWSASTDTQYF
TRBV7-2,TRBJ2-7,CASSYDGTTSSYNEQYF
TRBV24-1,TRBJ2-2,CATETGTLNTGELFF
TRBV27,TRBJ2-7,CASSRPGTSGAYEQYF
TRBV20-1,TRBJ2-5,CSTRTSGGPEQYF
TRBV7-9,TRBJ2-1,CASSLGLAVTSRQFF
TRBV24-1,TRBJ2-1,CATSDPGGLGEQFF
TRBV28,TRBJ1-2,CASSYGPSGYTF
TRBV5-1,TRBJ2-7,CASSLAGEPQYF
TRBV9,TRBJ2-4,CASSEAAGGAWNIQYF
TRBV7-2,TRBJ2-1,CASSPYGTGRYNEQFF
TRBV12-3/TRBV12-4,.,CASIPGGGSHEQYF
TRBV4-1,TRBJ1-2,CASSQADSSLNYGYTF
TRBV11-2,TRBJ2-5,CASSSPAATPYNEQYF
TRBV20-1,TRBJ1-4,CSARLSGVANEKLFF
TRBV12-3/TRBV12-4,TRBJ2-1,CASSNGGGYNEQFF